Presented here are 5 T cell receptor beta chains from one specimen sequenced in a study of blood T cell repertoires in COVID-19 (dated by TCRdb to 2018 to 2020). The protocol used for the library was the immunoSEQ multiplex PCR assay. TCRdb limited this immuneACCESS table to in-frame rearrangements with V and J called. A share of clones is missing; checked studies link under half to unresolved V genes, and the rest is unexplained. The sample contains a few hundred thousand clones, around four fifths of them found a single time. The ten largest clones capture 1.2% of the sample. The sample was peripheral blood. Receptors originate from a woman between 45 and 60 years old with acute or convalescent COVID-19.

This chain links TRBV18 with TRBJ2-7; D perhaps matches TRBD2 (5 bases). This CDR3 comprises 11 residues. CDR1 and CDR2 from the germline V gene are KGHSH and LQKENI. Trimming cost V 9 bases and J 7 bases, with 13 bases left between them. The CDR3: CASGESREQYF. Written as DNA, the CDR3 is TGTGCCAGTGGGGAGAGTCGGGAGCAGTACTTC.

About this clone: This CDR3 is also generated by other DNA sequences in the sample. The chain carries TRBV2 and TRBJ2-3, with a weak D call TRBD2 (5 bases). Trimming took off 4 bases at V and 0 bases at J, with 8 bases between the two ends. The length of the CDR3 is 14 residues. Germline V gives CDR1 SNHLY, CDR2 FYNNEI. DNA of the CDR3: TGTGCCAGCAGTGGTGGACTTAGCACAGATACGCAGTATTTT. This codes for CASSGGLSTDTQYF.

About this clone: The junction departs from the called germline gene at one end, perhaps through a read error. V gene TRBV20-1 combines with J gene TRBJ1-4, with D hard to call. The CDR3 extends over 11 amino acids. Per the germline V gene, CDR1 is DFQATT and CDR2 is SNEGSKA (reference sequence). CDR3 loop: CSARAQNLKHF. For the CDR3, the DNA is TGCAGTGCTAGAGCCCAAAATCTTAAACACTTT.

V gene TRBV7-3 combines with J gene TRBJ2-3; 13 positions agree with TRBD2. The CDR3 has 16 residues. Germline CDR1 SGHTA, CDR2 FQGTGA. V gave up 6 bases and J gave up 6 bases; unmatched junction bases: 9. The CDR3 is CASSHGLAGAPDTQYF. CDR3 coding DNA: TGTGCCAGCAGTCATGGACTAGCGGGGGCGCCGGATACGCAGTATTTT.

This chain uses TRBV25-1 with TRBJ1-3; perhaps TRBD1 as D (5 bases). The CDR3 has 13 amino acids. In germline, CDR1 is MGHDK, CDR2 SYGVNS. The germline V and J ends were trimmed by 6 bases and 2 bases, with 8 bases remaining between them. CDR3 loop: CASRGDPGNTIYF. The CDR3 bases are TGTGCCAGCAGAGGGGATCCTGGAAACACCATATATTTT.